These 8 T cell receptor beta chains share one sample of origin, sequenced in a study of technical replicates of blood from a few donors. Produced via immunoSEQ multiplex PCR; TCRdb's table is partial and in-frame only. The sample carries 70,000 to 85,000 clones, about nine tenths recorded once. The sequenced sample consisted of T cells isolated from PBMCs. Every receptor here comes from a human donor in good health.

For the CDR3, the DNA is TGTGCCAGCAGCCAAGACGGTAATCAGCCCCAGCATTTT. It is translated as CASSQDGNQPQHF. The chain recombines TRBV4-2 with TRBJ1-5; no clear D. The V and J ends lost 0 bases and 4 bases respectively, with 4 bases between them. The CDR3 length is 13 residues. Per the germline V gene, CDR1 is LGHNA and CDR2 is YNFKEQ.

The chain combines TRBV19 with TRBJ1-2; 8 nucleotides align to TRBD1. V gave up 3 bases and J gave up 1 base; unmatched junction bases: 4. Germline CDR1 is LNHDA and CDR2 is SQIVND (reference sequence). The CDR3 consists of 15 residues. The CDR3 spells CASSMAGTGNYGYTF. The CDR3 bases are TGTGCCAGTAGTATGGCTGGGACAGGTAACTATGGCTACACCTTC.

The V and J genes are TRBV6-1 and TRBJ1-5; D perhaps matches TRBD1 (5 bases). The germline V and J ends were trimmed by 6 bases and 0 bases, with 12 bases remaining between them. CDR3 size: 15 residues. Germline V lookup: CDR1 MNHNS, CDR2 SASEGT. The DNA of the CDR3 is TGTGCCAGCAGCCCATTCAGGGATAGCAATCAGCCCCAGCATTTT. This gives the protein CASSPFRDSNQPQHF.

This sequence joins TRBV28 and TRBJ2-7; a weak D match, TRBD2 (6 bases). Germline lookup yields CDR1 MDHEN and CDR2 SYDVKM. CDR3 length: 13 amino acids. V dropped 3 bases and J dropped 5 bases, with 11 bases sitting between them. In nucleotides, the CDR3 is TGTGCCAGCAGTTTGGCGGGGACCGACGAGCAGTACTTC. Translation gives CASSLAGTDEQYF. Together with reference TRBV28 and TRBJ2-7, the CDR3 gives the full variable domain: DVKVTQSSRYLVKRTGEKVFLECVQDMDHENMFWYRQDPGLGLRLIYFSYDVKMKEKGDIPEGYSVSREKKERFSLILESASTNQTSMYLCASSLAGTDEQYFGPGTRLTVT.

The V and J genes are TRBV27 and TRBJ2-7; D not certain. Germline-derived CDR1 and CDR2 are MNHEY and SMNVEV (reference sequence). CDR3 size: 11 residues. The V end lost 8 bases, the J end lost 5 bases, and 10 bases lay between the germline ends. CDR3 sequence: CASRKRDEQYF. The DNA of the CDR3 is TGTGCCAGCCGAAAACGGGACGAGCAGTACTTC.

The chain joins TRBV11-3 to TRBJ2-1; 13 bases are a match to TRBD2. The J segment lost 10 bases and the V segment lost 4 bases, leaving 10 bases of the junction unmatched. The CDR3 is made up of 16 amino acids. Germline values: CDR1 SGHNT, CDR2 YENEEA. The CDR3 reads CASSSGLAGVRVEQFF. The CDR3 region has the DNA TGTGCCAGCAGCTCCGGACTAGCGGGAGTAAGGGTCGAGCAGTTCTTC.

This chain joins TRBV7-2 and TRBJ2-1; the D gene is possibly TRBD2 (5 bases). V lost 6 bases and J 7 bases, leaving 7 bases between the germline ends. The CDR3 covers 11 residues. Germline lookup yields CDR1 SGHTA and CDR2 FQGNSA. DNA for the CDR3: TGTGCCAGCAGAGGACTGAATGAGCAGTTCTTC. Amino acid sequence: CASRGLNEQFF.

The chain couples TRBV7-2 to TRBJ2-1, with TRBD1 as a possible D gene (5 bases). The CDR3 sequence is 13 residues long. Trimming left V 0 bases short and J 10 bases short, with 10 bases between. Germline V gene sequence: CDR1 SGHTA, CDR2 FQGNSA. CDR3 bases: TGTGCCAGCAGCTTAGCCACCCACAGGGAGCAGTTCTTC. This encodes CASSLATHREQFF.